The 2 T cell receptor beta chains given below trace back to one sample, sequenced in a study of T cell responses to AZD1222 COVID-19 vaccine. The assay was immunoSEQ multiplex PCR, and TCRdb's table has in-frame clones only and misses some. The sample has 180,000 or so clones; 80% to 95% are singletons. This specimen was peripheral blood, taken 28 days after the second AZD1222 dose. These receptors were collected from an adult who received the AZD1222 COVID-19 vaccine.

The chain joins TRBV15 to TRBJ1-2; unclear D gene. Trimming took 4 bases from V and 6 from J, leaving 9 bases between them. The CDR3 covers 12 residues. Germline V gene lookup returns CDR1 LNHNV and CDR2 YYDKDF (reference sequence). CDR3 residues: CATSKGGDGYTF. For the CDR3, the DNA is TGTGCCACCAGCAAAGGTGGTGATGGCTACACCTTC.

The chain combines TRBV20-1 with TRBJ1-2; D is unclear. V was clipped by 3 bases and J by 8 bases, with 13 bases between them. Germline values: CDR1 DFQATT, CDR2 SNEGSKA (reference sequence). The CDR3 totals 12 residues. The CDR3 nucleotides are TGCAGTGCTAGTTCATTCCCAGTCGGCTACACCTTC. Protein: CSASSFPVGYTF.